The entry below describes one T cell receptor beta chain. Antigen specificity is unknown. Being one base from a much bigger clone, this may be a read error. The data stem from a study of tumor and adjacent non-tumor tissue in lung cancer. At the level of the study: Patients were aged about 30 to 85, ten or so men and 5 women, stage I to III. Whole-study findings and limits: Significantly higher TCR diversity was found in tumor than normal lung. Tumor repertoires had a smaller top 100 clone share than normal lung. Tumor TCR diversity, when higher, was linked to shorter survival.

This sample's RNA came from whole unsorted tissue. Distant lung tissue was collected more than 3 cm away from the tumor edge. CDR1 and CDR2 (germline): SGHNT, YENEEA. The CDR3 contains 14 residues. V shed 2 bases and J 15 bases; nucleotides not matched to a gene: 11. The library came from three nested PCR rounds adapted from ARM-PCR protocols. TCRdb itself ran the multiplex PCR reads through MiXCR, one entry per CDR3 protein. The data contain approximately 100,000 distinct CDR3 sequences, around three fifths of them singletons. This TCR was recovered from a man aged 25 to 40 with non-small cell lung cancer. The V and J genes are TRBV11-3 and TRBJ2-1; 9 positions agree with TRBD2. Sequenced input: distant non-tumor lung tissue. DNA for the CDR3: TGTGCCAGCAGCTTATTAGCGGGAGACCATGAGGGGTTCTTC. This gives the protein CASSLLAGDHEGFF.